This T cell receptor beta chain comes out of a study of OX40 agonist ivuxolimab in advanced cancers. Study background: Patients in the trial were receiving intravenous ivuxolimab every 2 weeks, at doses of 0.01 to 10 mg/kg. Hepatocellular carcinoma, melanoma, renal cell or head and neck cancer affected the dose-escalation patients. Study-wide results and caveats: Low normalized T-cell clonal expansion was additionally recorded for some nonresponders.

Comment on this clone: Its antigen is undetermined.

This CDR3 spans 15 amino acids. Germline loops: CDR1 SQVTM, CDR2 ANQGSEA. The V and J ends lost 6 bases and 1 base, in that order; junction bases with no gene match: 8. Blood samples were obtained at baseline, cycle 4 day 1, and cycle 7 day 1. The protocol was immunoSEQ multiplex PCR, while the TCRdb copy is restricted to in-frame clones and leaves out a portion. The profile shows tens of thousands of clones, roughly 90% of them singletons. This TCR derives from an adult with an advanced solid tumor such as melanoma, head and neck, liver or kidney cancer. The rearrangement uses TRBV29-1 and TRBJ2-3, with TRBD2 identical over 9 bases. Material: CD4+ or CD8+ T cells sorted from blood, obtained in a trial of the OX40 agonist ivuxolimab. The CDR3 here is CSVRGGDRRTDTQYF. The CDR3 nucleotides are TGCAGCGTCCGCGGGGGGGACCGCCGCACAGATACGCAGTATTTT.